These 17 T cell receptor beta chains originate from one sample sequenced in a study of human T cells and chemical hapten exposure. Individual cDNA molecules (in the library) carried attached unique molecular identifiers. TCRdb fed the reads into MiXCR, producing one record per CDR3 protein. The data show 95,000 to 150,000 distinct CDR3 sequences, 8% to 9.5% seen once. Researchers extracted total RNA from unfractionated whole blood. The source material was whole blood. Source of these receptors: a human donor in good health. Some clones in this sample may be carry-over from other donors' samples.

The chain links TRBV29-1 to TRBJ1-2; no firm D call. Germline V gene sequence: CDR1 SQVTM, CDR2 ANQGSEA. This CDR3 is 13 amino acids long. Trimming stripped 0 bases from V and 3 bases from J, with 8 bases between. This CDR3 is CSVEEGGHYGYTF. The DNA of the CDR3 is TGCAGCGTTGAAGAGGGTGGACACTATGGCTACACCTTC.

This clonotype was recorded many times. The chain couples TRBV29-1 to TRBJ1-1; the D gene is possibly TRBD1 (6 bases). From germline, CDR1 is SQVTM and CDR2 ANQGSEA. V gave up 7 bases and J gave up 5 bases, with 17 bases separating them. The CDR3 runs 13 residues. CDR3 sequence reads: CSGVRVRGTEAFF. CDR3 DNA sequence: TGCAGCGGGGTAAGGGTCAGGGGAACTGAAGCTTTCTTT.

This chain uses TRBV7-9 with TRBJ2-6; D may be TRBD1 (5 bases). The CDR3 totals 14 residues. Trimming cost V 7 bases and J 4 bases, with 11 bases left between them. Germline CDR1 and CDR2: SEHNR and FQNEAQ (reference sequence). The CDR3 nucleotides read TGTGCCAGCATAGGGGCGGCCGGGGCCAACGTCCTGACTTTC. Its translation is CASIGAAGANVLTF.

This clonotype was counted ten times or more. The chain employs TRBV21-1 and TRBJ1-1; the listed D gene, TRBD1, was not tested against the DNA. TRBV21-1 is a documented pseudogene. This CDR3 spans 13 amino acids. The CDR3 is CASREDRGPEAFF. The DNA of the CDR3 is TGTGCCAGCAGAGAGGACAGGGGACCTGAAGCTTTCTTT.

This clonotype was seen repeatedly, ten times or more. J is TRBJ2-1 and V is TRBV27; no firm D call. Per germline, CDR1 MNHEY and CDR2 SMNVEV (reference sequence). V was clipped by 4 bases and J by 3 bases, with 16 bases between them. The CDR3 has 16 residues. Here the CDR3 reads CASSSHPGPYYNEQFF. The CDR3 DNA sequence: TGTGCCAGCAGTTCCCACCCTGGGCCCTACTACAATGAGCAGTTCTTC.

The sample holds a few counts of this clonotype. This chain connects TRBV6-4 to TRBJ2-1; 8 positions agree with TRBD1. V lost 0 bases to trimming and J lost 8 bases; unmatched junction nucleotides: 9. The CDR3 has 16 residues. CDR1 is MRHNA, CDR2 SNTAGT, per germline. The CDR3 DNA follows: TGTGCCAGCAGTGACTCACCAGGACAGGGAGTCCATGAGCAGTTCTTC. Its translation: CASSDSPGQGVHEQFF.

This chain joins TRBV12-5 and TRBJ2-7, with 10 bases identical to TRBD1. With 0 bases clipped from V and 2 bases from J, the junction kept 7 bases outside the gene matches. The length of the CDR3 is 17 residues. CDR1 is LGHNT, CDR2 FRNRAP, per germline. The CDR3 DNA reads TGTGCTAGTGGTTTGGTACCTCCCGGACAGGGGGCCTACGAGCAGTACTTC. Protein: CASGLVPPGQGAYEQYF.

This clonotype was observed many times. The rearrangement joins TRBV5-1 to TRBJ2-7; TRBD1 matches 9 bases. The CDR3 is made up of 19 amino acids. J lost 1 base, V lost 3 bases, and 17 bases had no gene match. Per the germline V gene, CDR1 is SGHRS and CDR2 is YFSETQ. The CDR3 here is CASSWTTGGHGPISYEQYF. The CDR3, as DNA: TGCGCCAGCAGCTGGACAACAGGGGGCCATGGTCCAATTTCCTACGAGCAGTACTTC. The full variable domain, in which reference TRBV5-1 and TRBJ2-7 provide the parts outside the CDR3, is KAGVTQTPRYLIKTRGQQVTLSCSPISGHRSVSWYQQTPGQGLQFLFEYFSETQRNKGNFPGRFSGRQFSNSRSEMNVSTLELGDSALYLCASSWTTGGHGPISYEQYFGPGTRLTVT.

V gene TRBV12-3 or TRBV12-4 combines with J gene TRBJ1-2; D gene unclear. This CDR3 has 14 amino acids. With 2 bases removed from V and 3 bases from J, the gap between germline ends came to 10 bases. The CDR3 DNA sequence: TGTGCCAGCAGTTTAAGTCAGGAAGACTATGGCTACACCTTC. It translates to CASSLSQEDYGYTF.

This rearrangement joins TRBV5-1 to TRBJ1-4; the D gene is possibly TRBD1 (5 bases). CDR3 size: 13 residues. Germline V gives CDR1 SGHRS, CDR2 YFSETQ. V was pared by 4 bases and J by 8 bases, with 12 bases between. The CDR3 coding sequence is TGCGCCAGCAGCCCGGGACCGAAAGAAAAACTGTTTTTT. As protein: CASSPGPKEKLFF.

This clonotype was seen more than once but under ten times. V usage is TRBV12-3 or TRBV12-4 and J usage is TRBJ2-7; the match to TRBD1 covers 8 bases. This CDR3 is 14 amino acids long. V shed 4 bases and J 6 bases; nucleotides not matched to a gene: 8. CDR3: CASSSAGGWREQYF. For the CDR3, the DNA is TGTGCCAGCAGTTCAGCAGGGGGCTGGCGCGAGCAGTACTTC.

This clonotype showed up just a few times. DNA for the CDR3: TGCAGCGTTGAAGATCAAGGTCCCGTGCAGTACTTC. Amino acids: CSVEDQGPVQYF. This sequence joins TRBV29-1 and TRBJ2-7; the D is unclear. The length of the CDR3 is 12 residues. The germline V and J ends were trimmed by 0 bases and 9 bases, with 12 bases remaining between them. CDR1 is SQVTM, CDR2 ANQGSEA, per germline.

This clonotype was observed at least ten times. The chain employs TRBV12-3 or TRBV12-4 and TRBJ2-7, with 8 bases aligning to TRBD2. CDR3 size: 14 residues. Trimming took 1 base from V and 6 from J; bases not matched to a gene: 5. The CDR3 region has the DNA TGTGCCAGCAGTTTAGGAAGACTAGCGCGCGAGCAGTACTTC. This gives the protein CASSLGRLAREQYF.

This clonotype was seen more than once but under ten times. The V and J genes are TRBV11-2 and TRBJ2-1; D remains ambiguous. This CDR3 spans 15 amino acids. The V gene's germline CDR1 is SGHAT and CDR2 FQNNGV. V was trimmed by 3 bases and J by 7 bases, leaving 16 bases between them. CDR3 nucleotide sequence: TGTGCCAGCAGCTTGGTGATACAACTTAAGAATGAGCAGTTCTTC. Translated: CASSLVIQLKNEQFF.

This clonotype was observed a few times. The chain recombines TRBV7-9 with TRBJ1-2; D unresolved. CDR1 SEHNR and CDR2 FQNEAQ come from the germline V gene (reference sequence). This CDR3 has 14 residues. V gave up 1 base and J gave up 3 bases, with 9 bases separating them. The CDR3 DNA sequence: TGTGCCAGCAGCTTAGAGGCGGACTACTATGGCTACACCTTC. It is translated as CASSLEADYYGYTF.

This clonotype has ten or more counts. This chain connects TRBV27 to TRBJ2-7; 9 bases fit TRBD1. The V and J ends lost 2 bases and 3 bases, in that order; junction bases with no gene match: 2. Germline-derived CDR1 and CDR2 are MNHEY and SMNVEV (reference sequence). There are 14 residues in the CDR3. The CDR3 DNA reads TGTGCCAGCAGTTTAGGGGGACAGGGCTACGAGCAGTACTTC. Its protein product is CASSLGGQGYEQYF.

This clonotype was found a few times. The rearrangement uses TRBV20-1 and TRBJ2-1, with 9 bases matching TRBD2. Germline CDR1 and CDR2: DFQATT and SNEGSKA (reference sequence). Germline trimming cut 3 bases from V and 0 bases from J; bases unmatched to any gene: 6. The CDR3 spans 16 residues. DNA for the CDR3: TGCAGTGCTAGGGGCTGGCGGGGGGGCTCCTACAATGAGCAGTTCTTC. This translates into CSARGWRGGSYNEQFF.